A selection of T cell receptor beta chains follows, all from one sample in a study of blood T cell repertoires in COVID-19. The method was immunoSEQ multiplex PCR; TCRdb's version includes in-frame clones alone and lacks a portion of them. Of 50,000 to 65,000 clones in the sample, under 80% were seen once. The sequenced sample consisted of PBMCs or T cells enriched from blood (not recorded which). The receptor source for this set is an older woman who had been exposed to COVID-19. Both conserved end residues are part of each CDR3. A D gene is named only where the DNA matches it firmly. Clone sizes are given selectively: once, few, many, or a class where the clone is expanded.

clone_size j_call v_call d_call cdr3_length cdr3_nt cdr3_aa
- TRBJ1-2 TRBV28 - 12 TGTGCCAGCAGGGGGGCTAATGATGGCTACACCTTC CASRGANDGYTF
- TRBJ1-4 TRBV28 - 16 TGTGCCAGCAGTTCCCCCGGACGGGGGGTTAAAGAAAAACTGTTTTTT CASSSPGRGVKEKLFF
- TRBJ2-3 TRBV19 - 15 TGTGCCAGTAGTAAGGGAGGCGGGGGCACAGATACGCAGTATTTT CASSKGGGGTDTQYF
- TRBJ1-1 TRBV5-5 TRBD1 13 TGTGCCAGCAGCCCGGACAGGGGTGTGGGCGCTTTCTTT CASSPDRGVGAFF
- TRBJ2-3 TRBV2 TRBD2 17 TGTGCCAGCAGTGACTTTGACGGACTAGCGGGGGCAGATACGCAGTATTTT CASSDFDGLAGADTQYF
- TRBJ1-4 TRBV5-6 - 13 TGTGCCAGCAGCCTGACAGTTAATGAAAAACTGTTTTTT CASSLTVNEKLFF
few TRBJ2-3 TRBV7-6 TRBD1 15 TGTGCCAGCAGCAGAGACAGGGCATTGACAGATACGCAGTATTTT CASSRDRALTDTQYF
- TRBJ2-5 TRBV7-9 - 12 TGTGCCAGCAGAGGGGATCAAGAGACCCAGTACTTC CASRGDQETQYF
- TRBJ1-5 TRBV6-5 - 15 TGTGCCACCCGCCGGACAGCCTATAGCAATCAGCCCCAGCATTTT CATRRTAYSNQPQHF
- TRBJ1-2 TRBV14 - 12 TGTGCCAGCAGCCAAGGGTGGGAGTCCTACACCTTC CASSQGWESYTF
- TRBJ2-5 TRBV13 TRBD1 14 TGTGCCAGCAGCTACGGGACAGGGACAAAGACCCAGTACTTC CASSYGTGTKTQYF
- TRBJ1-1 TRBV11-3 TRBD1 15 TGTGCCAGCAGCCAACCCGGGACAGGAGGTACTGAAGCTTTCTTT CASSQPGTGGTEAFF
once TRBJ1-2 TRBV7-2 TRBD1 15 TGTGCCAGCAGCCCACGGACAGGGGTAAACTATGGCTACACCTTC CASSPRTGVNYGYTF
few TRBJ1-2 TRBV28 TRBD1 14 TGTGCCAGCAGTTATTACAGGGGCCCCTATGGCTACACCTTC CASSYYRGPYGYTF
- TRBJ1-1 TRBV5-1 - 13 TGCGCCAGCAGCTTGGACAGAACCACTGAAGCTTTCTTT CASSLDRTTEAFF
few TRBJ1-5 TRBV2 TRBD1 13 TGTGCCAGCAAGAGGGACAGAGATCAGCCCCAGCATTTT CASKRDRDQPQHF
- TRBJ2-7 TRBV2 TRBD1 14 TGTGCCAGCAGTGAACAGGGGGTCGCCTACGAGCAGTACTTC CASSEQGVAYEQYF